Shown below are 8 T cell receptor beta chains from a single sample sequenced in a study of identical twins. From the 5' RACE reads, TCRdb called clonotypes with MiXCR, one entry per CDR3 protein. The profile shows about 280,000 distinct CDR3 sequences, roughly 8.6% of them singletons. In addition, the sample was reused for a study of yellow fever vaccine responses in identical twins.

Sequencing was performed on memory (CD45RO+) T cells sorted from blood. All receptors come from a woman younger than 30 in good health.

V is TRBV5-1 and J is TRBJ1-1; possible D gene TRBD1, 5 bases. Trimming left V 0 bases short and J 6 bases short, with 9 bases between. Germline CDR1 is SGHRS and CDR2 is YFSETQ. CDR3 length equals 13 residues. Here the CDR3 DNA reads TGCGCCAGCAGCTTGGCAACGGGGCCTGAAGCTTTCTTT. Amino acid sequence: CASSLATGPEAFF.

In its sample, this clonotype was seen many times. This chain joins TRBV5-1 and TRBJ2-5, with TRBD2 as a possible D gene (6 bases). This CDR3 spans 13 amino acids. The germline V and J ends were trimmed by 4 bases and 1 base, with 8 bases remaining between them. Per germline, CDR1 SGHRS and CDR2 YFSETQ. CDR3 in DNA: TGCGCCAGCAGCGCGGGGACCCAAGAGACCCAGTACTTC. Encoded protein: CASSAGTQETQYF.

The chain couples TRBV6-5 to TRBJ2-1; D is ambiguous. Per germline, CDR1 MNHEY and CDR2 SVGAGI. The CDR3 length is 17 residues. The V end was cut by 0 bases, the J end by 6 bases, with 18 bases between. The CDR3 DNA reads as TGTGCCAGCAGTTACTCTGCTTTAGTGGGATCGGGCAATGAGCAGTTCTTC. Protein product: CASSYSALVGSGNEQFF.

The CDR3 spells CASSSLYGTSGSTDTQYF. In DNA form, the CDR3 reads TGTGCCAGCAGTTCACTCTATGGGACTAGCGGGAGCACAGATACGCAGTATTTT. The chain has TRBV12-3 or TRBV12-4 and TRBJ2-3, with TRBD2 identical over 12 bases. The ends lost 4 bases at V and 0 bases at J; junction bases unmatched: 8. CDR3 length: 18 amino acids.

This chain links TRBV6-6 with TRBJ2-1; tentative D call: TRBD1 (5 bases). V was cut by 4 bases and J by 9 bases, with 13 bases left in between. The CDR3 is 13 amino acids. CDR1 is MNHNY, CDR2 SVGAGI, per germline (reference sequence). The chain's CDR3 is CASSWGPQGEQFF. The CDR3 DNA reads as TGTGCCAGCAGTTGGGGCCCGCAGGGTGAGCAGTTCTTC.

The genes are TRBV6-1 and TRBJ2-5, with 8 bases fitting TRBD2. J gave up 7 bases and V 2 bases, and 15 bases lay outside the gene matches. The germline V gene encodes CDR1 MNHNS and CDR2 SASEGT. CDR3 size: 17 residues. This chain's CDR3 is CASSENSGGSLLGTQYF. The CDR3 DNA reads as TGTGCCAGCAGTGAAAATTCGGGGGGGTCTTTGCTGGGGACCCAGTACTTC.

The chain links TRBV10-3 to TRBJ2-5, with a possible D match to TRBD2 (6 bases). CDR1 is ENHRY, CDR2 SYGVKD, per germline. The V end was cut by 6 bases, the J end by 5 bases, with 19 bases between. The CDR3 consists of 15 residues. The CDR3 nucleotides are TGTGCCATCAGCTCGGGGTCACTAGGAGGGGAGACCCAGTACTTC. It is translated as CAISSGSLGGETQYF.

This clonotype appeared many times. J is TRBJ2-7 and V is TRBV4-1; 7 positions agree with TRBD1. Germline V CDR1 and CDR2: MGHRA, YSYEKL. The CDR3 contains 13 residues. After removal of 3 bases from V and 6 bases from J, the junction contained 5 bases not matched to a gene. In DNA, the CDR3 is TGCGCCAGCAGCCAGTACAGGGGTTTCGAGCAGTACTTC. Residues: CASSQYRGFEQYF.